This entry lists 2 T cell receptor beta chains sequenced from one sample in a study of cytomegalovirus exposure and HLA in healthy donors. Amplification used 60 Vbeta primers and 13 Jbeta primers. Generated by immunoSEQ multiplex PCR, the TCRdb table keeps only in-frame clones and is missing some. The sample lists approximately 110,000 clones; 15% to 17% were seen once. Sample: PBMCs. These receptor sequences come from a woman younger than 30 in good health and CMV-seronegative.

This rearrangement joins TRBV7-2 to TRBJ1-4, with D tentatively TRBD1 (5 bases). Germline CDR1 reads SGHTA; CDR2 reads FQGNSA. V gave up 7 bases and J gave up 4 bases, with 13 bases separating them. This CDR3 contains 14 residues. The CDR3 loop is CASNNRGINEKLFF. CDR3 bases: TGTGCCAGCAACAACCGGGGGATTAATGAAAAACTGTTTTTT.

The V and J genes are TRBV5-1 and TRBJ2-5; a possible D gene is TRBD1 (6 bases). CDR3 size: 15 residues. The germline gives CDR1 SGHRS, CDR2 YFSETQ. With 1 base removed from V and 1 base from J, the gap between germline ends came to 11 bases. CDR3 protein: CASSLSQGVQETQYF. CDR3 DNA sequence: TGCGCCAGCAGCTTGTCACAGGGTGTCCAAGAGACCCAGTACTTC.